Listed below are T cell receptor beta chains from one sample, sequenced in a study of T cell responses to AZD1222 COVID-19 vaccine. Data came from immunoSEQ multiplex PCR; TCRdb stores just in-frame clones and leaves some out. The sample records around 130,000 clones, more than 70% being singletons. The sequenced sample was peripheral blood, obtained on day 0 of AZD1222 vaccination. These receptors were collected from an adult in good health. The CDR3 runs from the conserved cysteine through the conserved F or W. Fields, in order: clone size, CDR3 length, J gene, V gene, D gene, CDR3 protein, CDR3 DNA. D genes are given only for firm matches. Where a row states a size, it is once, few, many or the class of an expanded clone; other rows omit it.

NA 15 TRBJ2-5 TRBV6-5 TRBD2 CASSRAGGGGETQYF TGTGCCAGCAGTCGAGCGGGGGGAGGAGGAGAGACCCAGTACTTC
once 16 TRBJ2-7 TRBV14 TRBD2 CASSQGGGGWSYEQYF TGTGCCAGCAGCCAAGGTGGCGGGGGTTGGTCCTACGAGCAGTACTTC
NA 17 TRBJ2-4 TRBV19 TRBD2 CASSIDMTSGAQNIQYF TGTGCCAGTAGTATAGATATGACTAGCGGGGCTCAAAACATTCAGTACTTC
once 11 TRBJ1-5 TRBV9 NA CASGRNQPQHF TGTGCCAGCGGCCGCAATCAGCCCCAGCATTTT
NA 14 TRBJ2-3 TRBV5-4 NA CASSSRLGTDTQYF TGTGCCAGCAGCTCTAGGTTGGGCACAGATACGCAGTATTTT
NA 17 TRBJ1-5 TRBV19 TRBD1 CASSIGQGALGNQPQHF TGTGCCAGTAGTATCGGACAGGGGGCTCTGGGCAATCAGCCCCAGCATTTT
NA 11 TRBJ1-1 TRBV19 TRBD1 CASRTGQGSFF TGTGCCAGTAGAACCGGACAGGGTTCTTTCTTT
once 16 TRBJ2-7 TRBV28 NA CASTTAAAMKLNLSLF TGTGCCAGCACTACGGCTGCAGCCATGAAACTCAATTTATCCCTCTTC
NA 11 TRBJ1-1 TRBV29-1 NA CSVTGNTEAFF TGCAGCGTGACAGGGAACACTGAAGCTTTCTTT
NA 16 TRBJ2-7 TRBV27 NA CASSSPEGVGVYEQYF TGTGCCAGCAGTTCCCCCGAGGGGGTGGGGGTCTACGAGCAGTACTTC
NA 15 TRBJ1-3 TRBV27 NA CASRSWAGSGNTIYF TGTGCCAGCAGATCCTGGGCCGGCTCTGGAAACACCATATATTTT
NA 15 TRBJ1-5 TRBV18 NA CASSPGGGADQPQHF TGTGCCAGCTCACCAGGGGGAGGGGCGGATCAGCCCCAGCATTTT
NA 12 TRBJ1-1 TRBV19 NA CASGSSRTEAFF TGTGCCAGTGGCAGTTCTCGAACTGAAGCTTTCTTT
NA 12 TRBJ1-2 TRBV7-8 NA CASSPDSLGYTF TGTGCCAGCAGCCCGGACAGTTTGGGCTACACCTTC
NA 14 TRBJ1-1 TRBV5-1 NA CASSSMTVNTEAFF TGCGCCAGCAGCTCCATGACGGTGAACACTGAAGCTTTCTTT
NA 13 TRBJ1-2 TRBV27 NA CASSLRNNYGYTF TGTGCCAGCAGTTTAAGGAACAACTATGGCTACACCTTC
medium-sized 17 TRBJ2-7 TRBV5-6 TRBD2 CASSLGSGGAALYEQYF TGTGCCAGCAGCTTGGGAAGCGGGGGGGCGGCTCTGTACGAGCAGTACTTC
NA 13 TRBJ1-5 TRBV19 NA CASSIGEEQPQHF TGTGCCAGTAGTATAGGGGAGGAACAGCCCCAGCATTTT
NA 17 TRBJ1-2 TRBV18 NA CASSPPPTGGHVRGYTF TGTGCCAGCTCACCACCGCCGACAGGTGGGCATGTGAGAGGCTACACCTTC
NA 14 TRBJ2-7 TRBV27 TRBD1 CASSLDRGENEQYF TGTGCCAGCAGTTTGGACAGGGGAGAGAACGAGCAGTACTTC
NA 15 TRBJ2-2 TRBV9 NA CASSVGALNTGELFF TGTGCCAGCAGCGTAGGGGCCTTAAACACCGGGGAGCTGTTTTTT
NA 11 TRBJ1-2 TRBV30 NA CAWSLQDGYTF TGTGCCTGGAGTCTTCAAGATGGCTACACCTTC
NA 15 TRBJ2-3 TRBV7-8 NA CASTSYRGASGTQYF TGTGCCAGCACCTCCTACCGCGGGGCTTCAGGTACGCAGTATTTT
once 14 TRBJ2-5 TRBV2 NA CASSVRRGQETQYF TGTGCCAGCAGTGTCCGGAGGGGCCAAGAGACCCAGTACTTC
NA 15 TRBJ1-1 TRBV7-3 NA CASSLNSLERAEAFF TGTGCCAGCAGCTTAAACTCTCTCGAGAGGGCTGAAGCTTTCTTT
NA 15 TRBJ2-3 TRBV7-9 NA CASSLGPGGTDTQYF TGTGCCAGCAGCTTAGGACCAGGGGGCACAGATACGCAGTATTTT
NA 16 TRBJ1-1 TRBV9 TRBD1 CASSVSGRDRVTEAFF TGTGCCAGCAGCGTCTCCGGTAGGGACAGGGTAACTGAAGCTTTCTTT
NA 15 TRBJ1-6 TRBV28 TRBD1 CASGGGQLDNSPLHF TGTGCCAGCGGGGGGGGACAGCTAGATAATTCACCCCTCCACTTT
many 14 TRBJ2-7 TRBV19 TRBD1 CASTPGQGTYEQYF TGTGCCAGTACACCGGGACAGGGGACCTACGAGCAGTACTTC